These T cell receptor beta chains were read from a single sample in a study of shared clonotypes between healthy human individuals. TCRdb's copy holds only in-frame clones and misses some; the assay was immunoSEQ multiplex PCR. The data contain hundreds of thousands of clones, roughly 72% of them seen just once; the ten biggest clones take up about 11%. The sample consisted of PBMCs. The receptors were sampled from a woman aged 35 to 49 in good health. Some clones in this sample may be carry-over from other donors' samples. Each CDR3 is given with its conserved first and last residue. D genes are given only for firm matches. Only some rows state a clone size, as once, few, many or a class for expanded clones.

cdr3_aa cdr3_nt j_call v_call clone_size d_call
CASSLGVGNQPQHF TGTGCCAGCAGCTTAGGGGTGGGCAATCAGCCCCAGCATTTT TRBJ1-5 TRBV5-4 NA NA
CASRGQYPLNQPQHF TGTGCCAGCAGGGGACAGTATCCCCTTAATCAGCCCCAGCATTTT TRBJ1-5 TRBV6-1 NA TRBD1
CASSVDYGNYEQYF TGTGCCAGCAGCGTAGATTATGGGAACTACGAGCAGTACTTC TRBJ2-7 TRBV9 once NA
CASSLPRRGPETQYF TGTGCCAGCAGCTTACCTCGGCGGGGGCCAGAGACCCAGTACTTC TRBJ2-5 TRBV7-2 NA NA
CASSMLDQPQHF TGTGCCAGTAGTATGCTGGATCAGCCCCAGCATTTT TRBJ1-5 TRBV19 once NA
CASSPGSREINNEQFF TGTGCCAGCAGCCCCGGTTCGAGGGAAATTAACAATGAGCAGTTCTTC TRBJ2-1 TRBV11-3 NA NA
CASSLPGQGVYGYTF TGTGCCAGCAGCTTACCGGGACAGGGGGTCTATGGCTACACCTTC TRBJ1-2 TRBV7-2 NA TRBD1
CASSFVGGPGPQGTQYF TGTGCCAGCAGCTTCGTGGGAGGCCCAGGGCCCCAGGGCACGCAGTATTTT TRBJ2-3 TRBV7-2 NA NA
CSTDHGETQYF TGCAGCACCGATCACGGGGAGACCCAGTACTTC TRBJ2-5 TRBV20-1 once NA
CASSLPAGGFYNEQFF TGTGCCAGCAGCCTTCCAGCGGGAGGGTTTTACAATGAGCAGTTCTTC TRBJ2-1 TRBV4-2 NA TRBD2
CASTPSGSGNEQFF TGTGCCAGCACCCCGAGCGGGAGTGGAAATGAGCAGTTCTTC TRBJ2-1 TRBV28 NA TRBD2
CASSGTGVYSNQPQHF TGTGCCAGCAGCGGGACAGGGGTATATAGCAATCAGCCCCAGCATTTT TRBJ1-5 TRBV2 NA TRBD1
CAISESLDAAYEQYF TGTGCCATCAGTGAGTCCTTGGACGCCGCCTACGAGCAGTACTTC TRBJ2-7 TRBV10-3 few NA
CASSLTSAQETQYF TGCGCCAGCAGCTTGACTAGCGCACAAGAGACCCAGTACTTC TRBJ2-5 TRBV5-1 NA TRBD2
CASSLEGYEQFF TGCGCCAGCAGCTTGGAGGGGTATGAGCAGTTCTTC TRBJ2-1 TRBV5-1 NA NA
CASSRSLTGELFF TGTGCCAGTAGTAGGTCCCTCACCGGGGAGCTGTTTTTT TRBJ2-2 TRBV19 once NA
CASTDPGLAGGHEQFF TGTGCCAGCACCGATCCGGGACTAGCGGGAGGGCATGAGCAGTTCTTC TRBJ2-1 TRBV7-3 NA TRBD2
CASSQTGESEKLFF TGTGCCAGCAGCCAAACAGGGGAATCGGAAAAACTGTTTTTT TRBJ1-4 TRBV11-2 few TRBD1
CASSFSGTGRLGQPQHF TGTGCCAGCAGTTTCTCTGGGACAGGGAGGTTAGGTCAGCCCCAGCATTTT TRBJ1-5 TRBV28 NA TRBD1
CASRGTGSHYEQYF TGTGCCAGCAGGGGAACAGGTTCCCACTACGAGCAGTACTTC TRBJ2-7 TRBV25-1 NA NA
CASSQDEQYF TGTGCCAGCAGTCAGGACGAGCAGTACTTC TRBJ2-7 TRBV2 NA NA
CASSLAYNEQFF TGTGCCAGCAGCTTAGCTTACAATGAGCAGTTCTTC TRBJ2-1 TRBV7-2 NA NA
CVSSPTGGGNEQFF TGTGTCAGCAGCCCGACCGGCGGGGGCAATGAGCAGTTCTTC TRBJ2-1 TRBV9 NA TRBD2